Each of the 27 T cell receptor beta chains below was sequenced from the same sample in a study of CD4+ T cells in melanoma. The protocol was immunoSEQ multiplex PCR, while the TCRdb copy is restricted to in-frame clones and leaves out a portion. The sample lists 9,500 to 13,000 clones; approximately 70% were seen once. The material sequenced was cells from a culture (not recorded whether cultured in vitro). The receptors derive from a human donor with melanoma.

CDR3 in amino acids: CASSDQEGQWFNTGELFF. CDR3 sequence (DNA): TGTGCCAGCAGCGATCAGGAAGGACAGTGGTTTAACACCGGGGAGCTGTTTTTT. The chain has TRBV27 and TRBJ2-2, with D tentatively TRBD1 (6 bases). Trimming removed 6 bases from V and 2 bases from J, with 22 bases in between. Germline lookup yields CDR1 MNHEY and CDR2 SMNVEV (reference sequence). The CDR3 contains 18 residues.

CDR3 residues: CASSLGTGPSNQPQHF. The CDR3 nucleotides read TGCGCCAGCAGCTTGGGGACAGGTCCTAGCAATCAGCCCCAGCATTTT. The rearrangement links TRBV5-1 to TRBJ1-5; 7 nucleotides line up with TRBD1. After removal of 0 bases from V and 0 bases from J, the junction contained 3 bases not matched to a gene. From germline, CDR1 is SGHRS and CDR2 YFSETQ. The CDR3 extends over 16 amino acids.

V and J are TRBV7-3 and TRBJ2-3; no clear D. Trimming left V 4 bases short and J 4 bases short, with 12 bases between. This CDR3 region has 14 residues. Germline loops: CDR1 SGHTA, CDR2 FQGTGA. Written as DNA, the CDR3 is TGTGCCAGCAGCTCGGCGCCACCCCCAGATACGCAGTATTTT. Translated, it gives CASSSAPPPDTQYF.

This clone was counted only a few times. This chain connects TRBV6-5 to TRBJ1-1, with D tentatively TRBD1 (5 bases). The germline CDR1 and CDR2 sequences are MNHEY and SVGAGI. Trimming cost V 6 bases and J 7 bases, with 15 bases left between them. The CDR3 is 13 residues long. The CDR3 here is CASSVQVKGEAFF. The CDR3 nucleotides are TGTGCCAGCAGCGTACAGGTTAAAGGTGAAGCTTTCTTT.

The rearrangement uses TRBV6-5 and TRBJ2-3; TRBD1 agrees at 8 bases. V shed 5 bases, J shed 0 bases, and the junction held 4 bases outside the gene matches. This CDR3 is built from 15 residues. Germline V gene lookup returns CDR1 MNHEY and CDR2 SVGAGI. This chain's CDR3 is CASSRDRPSTDTQYF. The CDR3 region has the DNA TGTGCCAGCAGTAGGGACAGGCCTAGCACAGATACGCAGTATTTT.

The chain links TRBV6-5 to TRBJ2-2, with D perhaps given as TRBD1 or TRBD2 (6 bases each). Germline CDR1 is MNHEY and CDR2 is SVGAGI. The CDR3 is 14 residues long. The V end was cut by 6 bases, the J end by 6 bases, with 14 bases between. CDR3 bases: TGTGCCAGCAGGCGGGACAACCGGGCCGGGGAGCTGTTTTTT. Protein: CASRRDNRAGELFF.

J is TRBJ1-3 and V is TRBV27; D is uncertain. The CDR3 consists of 13 residues. Trimming cost V 8 bases and J 4 bases, with 12 bases left between them. Germline V gives CDR1 MNHEY, CDR2 SMNVEV (reference sequence). CDR3 nucleotide sequence: TGTGCCAGCGCCAGCTGGGTAGGAAACACCATATATTTT. Protein sequence: CASASWVGNTIYF.

The V gene is TRBV6-6, the J gene TRBJ1-1, with D perhaps TRBD1 (5 bases). The CDR3 has 13 amino acids. The V gene lost 6 bases and the J gene lost 7 bases, with 15 bases spanning the gap. Looked up from germline, CDR1 is MNHNY and CDR2 is SVGAGI (reference sequence). The CDR3 region has the DNA TGTGCCAGCAGCGTACAGGTTAAAGGTGAAGCTTTCTTT. This encodes CASSVQVKGEAFF.

This clone came up a few times. This chain connects TRBV15 to TRBJ1-6; D gene uncertain. Germline V gene sequence: CDR1 LNHNV, CDR2 YYDKDF (reference sequence). The CDR3 runs 12 residues. The V gene lost 0 bases and the J gene lost 10 bases, with 4 bases spanning the gap. CDR3 sequence: CATSRDKSPLHF. In DNA, the CDR3 is TGTGCCACCAGCAGAGACAAGTCACCCCTCCACTTT.

The V call is TRBV5-1, the J call TRBJ1-3; D might be TRBD1 (6 bases). The CDR3 is 16 residues long. The V end was cut by 6 bases, the J end by 0 bases, with 16 bases between. Germline loops: CDR1 SGHRS, CDR2 YFSETQ. CDR3 sequence (DNA): TGCGCCAGCACCCCGACAGGCCTCTTCTCTGGAAACACCATATATTTT. Amino acid sequence: CASTPTGLFSGNTIYF.

The chain links TRBV29-1 to TRBJ1-2, with 7 bases aligning to TRBD1. This CDR3 contains 13 residues. V was clipped by 4 bases and J by 7 bases; unmatched bases: 9. The germline gives CDR1 SQVTM, CDR2 ANQGSEA. The CDR3 region has the DNA TGCAGCGTTGGAATGGGACAGAGCGTTGGCTACACCTTC. This translates into CSVGMGQSVGYTF.

This clone was counted between two and nine times. V is TRBV7-9 and J is TRBJ1-1; the D is unclear. The CDR3 totals 14 residues. With 2 bases removed from V and 4 bases from J, the gap between germline ends came to 11 bases. Germline V gives CDR1 SEHNR, CDR2 FQNEAQ (reference sequence). Here the CDR3 reads CASSLWRVGTEAFF. CDR3 coding DNA: TGTGCCAGCAGCTTATGGAGGGTGGGCACTGAAGCTTTCTTT.

This clone turned up a few times. The rearrangement uses TRBV2 and TRBJ2-7; D possibly matches TRBD1 or TRBD2 (7 bases each). The V and J ends lost 5 bases and 2 bases respectively, with 19 bases between them. Germline CDR1 is SNHLY and CDR2 is FYNNEI. The CDR3 totals 16 residues. The CDR3 coding sequence is TGTGCCAGCAGTAGCGCCGGGACAGCGGGGCCCTACGAGCAGTACTTC. Translated, it gives CASSSAGTAGPYEQYF.

The chain uses TRBV6-1 and TRBJ2-7; no clear D gene. CDR3 length: 15 residues. The V and J ends lost 4 bases and 1 base respectively, with 14 bases between them. Germline CDR1 reads MNHNS; CDR2 reads SASEGT. CDR3 residues: CASSAFPMESYEQYF. In nucleotides, the CDR3 is TGTGCCAGCAGTGCCTTCCCAATGGAGTCCTACGAGCAGTACTTC.

This chain uses TRBV11-2 with TRBJ2-1, with D possibly being TRBD1 or TRBD2 (5 bases each). Looked up from germline, CDR1 is SGHAT and CDR2 is FQNNGV. The CDR3 runs 16 residues. V lost 5 bases and J 4 bases, leaving 18 bases between the germline ends. The CDR3 is CASSGRVGRSYNEQFF. As DNA, the CDR3 is TGTGCCAGCAGCGGTAGGGTGGGACGGTCGTACAATGAGCAGTTCTTC.

V is TRBV6-1 and J is TRBJ2-6; D remains unclear. The germline V gene has CDR1 MNHNS and CDR2 SASEGT. The germline V and J ends were trimmed by 2 bases and 0 bases, with 8 bases remaining between them. The CDR3 spans 16 residues. The CDR3 sequence: CASSEQASSGANVLTF. CDR3 nucleotides: TGTGCCAGCAGTGAACAGGCCAGCTCTGGGGCCAACGTCCTGACTTTC.

V usage is TRBV5-1 and J usage is TRBJ1-4, with 7 positions matching TRBD1. CDR3 size: 16 residues. Germline values: CDR1 SGHRS, CDR2 YFSETQ. V trimming: 1 base; J trimming: 7 bases; junction bases outside the gene matches: 10. The CDR3 DNA reads as TGCGCCAGCAGCTTGCCCTCCGGGACAGCCGGTGAAAAACTGTTTTTT. Protein: CASSLPSGTAGEKLFF.

The J gene is TRBJ1-2, the V gene TRBV7-3; D might be TRBD1 (6 bases). The CDR3 spans 15 residues. Trimming cost V 2 bases and J 3 bases, with 13 bases left between them. Germline assignment: CDR1 SGHTA and CDR2 FQGTGA. The CDR3 DNA follows: TGTGCCAGCAGCTTATTGGGGCGGACAGACTATGGCTACACCTTC. Translating it yields CASSLLGRTDYGYTF.

The rearrangement uses TRBV10-3 and TRBJ1-5; no definite D call. From germline, CDR1 is ENHRY and CDR2 SYGVKD. Trimming cost V 2 bases and J 7 bases, with 9 bases left between them. The length of the CDR3 is 13 residues. Written as DNA, the CDR3 is TGTGCCATCAGTGAGACACCCGAGCAGCCCCAGCATTTT. Its translation: CAISETPEQPQHF.

The V gene is TRBV27, the J gene TRBJ2-3; 9 bases line up with TRBD1. This CDR3 contains 14 residues. V was clipped by 6 bases and J by 5 bases; unmatched bases: 6. CDR1 is MNHEY and CDR2 is SMNVEV in the germline V gene (reference sequence). The CDR3 reads CASRLQGAGDTQYF. The CDR3 nucleotides read TGTGCCAGCAGGCTACAGGGGGCGGGAGATACGCAGTATTTT.

The genes are TRBV5-1 and TRBJ2-1, with TRBD2 matching over 16 bases. CDR1 and CDR2 (germline): SGHRS, YFSETQ. CDR3 length equals 19 residues. The V and J ends lost 2 bases and 9 bases, in that order; junction bases with no gene match: 14. The CDR3 sequence: CASSFYGTSGGVPPTEQFF. The CDR3 DNA sequence: TGCGCCAGCAGCTTTTACGGGACTAGCGGGGGGGTTCCCCCGACTGAGCAGTTCTTC.

J is TRBJ2-7 and V is TRBV6-6; D not certain. Trimming removed 8 bases at V and 6 bases at J, with 17 bases between. CDR1 and CDR2 from the germline V gene are MNHNY and SVGAGI (reference sequence). The CDR3 is 13 residues long. The CDR3 sequence: CASLSTGAGEQYF. The CDR3 DNA reads TGTGCCAGCCTTTCAACTGGTGCTGGCGAGCAGTACTTC.

This clone rates as large (0.1 to 1%). The V gene is TRBV6-5, the J gene TRBJ1-1; D call uncertain. This CDR3 contains 13 residues. Germline values: CDR1 MNHEY, CDR2 SVGAGI. V lost 6 bases and J 6 bases, leaving 14 bases between the germline ends. This CDR3 reads CASRSRDAAEAFF. The CDR3 DNA is TGTGCCAGCAGATCGAGGGATGCAGCTGAAGCTTTCTTT.

This chain joins TRBV19 and TRBJ2-5; a possible D gene is TRBD2 (6 bases). The CDR3 sequence is 15 residues long. CDR1 LNHDA and CDR2 SQIVND come from the germline V gene (reference sequence). V was shortened by 4 bases and J by 2 bases, with 14 bases between the two germline ends. The CDR3 region is CASSKNTSPQETQYF. The CDR3 DNA is TGTGCCAGTAGTAAAAATACTAGCCCGCAAGAGACCCAGTACTTC.

The V gene is TRBV30, the J gene TRBJ2-3, with 7 bases fitting TRBD2. V shed 5 bases and J 2 bases; nucleotides not matched to a gene: 10. In germline, CDR1 is GTSNPN, CDR2 SVGIG (reference sequence). CDR3 length: 15 amino acids. The CDR3 region is CAWVRKRGVTDTQYF. The CDR3 region has the DNA TGTGCCTGGGTACGAAAGCGGGGAGTCACAGATACGCAGTATTTT.

V gene TRBV13 combines with J gene TRBJ1-1; D ambiguous. The CDR3 covers 12 residues. Germline V gene lookup returns CDR1 PRHDT and CDR2 FYEKMQ (reference sequence). Trimming left V 5 bases short and J 7 bases short, with 11 bases between. The CDR3 spells CASSPGWGEAFF. The CDR3 DNA is TGTGCCAGCAGCCCCGGATGGGGTGAAGCTTTCTTT.

This clone showed up just a few times. This chain joins TRBV5-1 and TRBJ2-2, with 9 bases lining up with TRBD1. Germline V gene lookup returns CDR1 SGHRS and CDR2 YFSETQ. This CDR3 is 19 amino acids long. V lost 4 bases and J lost 7; bases outside the gene matches: 20. DNA for the CDR3: TGCGCCAGCAGCCTTCGGCCCATTACCGGGACAGGGATTGACGGGGAGCTGTTTTTT. Translated: CASSLRPITGTGIDGELFF.